This is a list of T cell receptor beta chains from one sample in a study of blood T cell repertoires in COVID-19. Measured with immunoSEQ multiplex PCR; TCRdb has only the in-frame clones, and not every one. The sample shows approximately 76,000 clones, around 86% of them seen only once. The sample taken for sequencing was peripheral blood. These receptors all stem from a woman aged 55 to 70 with acute or convalescent COVID-19. CDR3s include the opening cysteine and the closing phenylalanine or tryptophan. A D gene is named only where the DNA matches it firmly. Clone size is not always given. Where it is, it says once, few, many or a class for expanded clones.

TRBJ2-1 TRBV4-3 once . CASSQARANNEQFF TGCGCCAGCAGCCAAGCGAGGGCCAACAATGAGCAGTTCTTC
TRBJ1-3 TRBV5-8 . . CASTRGRSSSGNTIYF TGTGCCAGCACCCGTGGCAGATCAAGCTCTGGAAACACCATATATTTT
TRBJ1-1 TRBV23-1 . TRBD1 CASSLPTGALAAFF TGCGCCAGCAGCCTCCCTACAGGGGCACTCGCGGCTTTCTTT
TRBJ2-2 TRBV6-2/TRBV6-3 . TRBD1 CASIPDRANTGELFF TGTGCCAGCATCCCGGACAGGGCGAACACCGGGGAGCTGTTTTTT
TRBJ1-1 TRBV21-1 . . CATNLGHQNTEAFF TGTGCCACAAACCTGGGACATCAGAACACTGAAGCTTTCTTT
TRBJ2-3 TRBV7-9 . TRBD2 CASRRTSSTDTQYF TGTGCCAGCCGAAGGACTAGCAGCACAGATACGCAGTATTTT
TRBJ2-1 TRBV12-3/TRBV12-4 . . CASSFFLNEQFF TGTGCCAGCAGTTTTTTTCTAAATGAGCAGTTCTTC
TRBJ1-2 TRBV12-3/TRBV12-4 . . CASSPGGGYGYTF TGTGCCAGCAGCCCCGGGGGGGGTTACGGCTACACCTTC
TRBJ2-7 TRBV5-6 . TRBD1 CASRTPGQGNEQYF TGTGCCAGCAGAACTCCGGGACAGGGAAACGAGCAGTACTTC
TRBJ1-1 TRBV6-5 few . CASSYEENTEAFF TGTGCCAGCAGTTACGAGGAGAACACTGAAGCTTTCTTT
TRBJ2-1 TRBV15 once TRBD2 CATSRDKSGGANNEQFF TGTGCCACCAGCAGAGATAAGAGCGGGGGGGCAAACAATGAGCAGTTCTTC
TRBJ2-7 TRBV5-1 . TRBD2 CASSFSPRGGLDEQYF TGCGCCAGCAGCTTCAGCCCGCGGGGGGGCCTCGACGAGCAGTACTTC
TRBJ2-3 TRBV5-1 . TRBD1 CASSMTGAETDTQYF TGCGCCAGCAGCATGACAGGGGCAGAAACAGATACGCAGTATTTT
TRBJ2-2 TRBV7-2 . TRBD2 CASRDTSGGNTGELFF TGTGCCAGCAGGGATACTAGCGGGGGAAACACCGGGGAGCTGTTTTTT
TRBJ2-1 TRBV7-2 . . CASSLGAGYNEQFF TGTGCCAGCAGCTTAGGGGCTGGCTACAATGAGCAGTTCTTC
TRBJ1-1 TRBV5-1 once TRBD1 CASSLGPGTGRPEAFF TGCGCCAGCAGCTTGGGGCCCGGGACAGGGAGGCCTGAAGCTTTCTTT
TRBJ2-1 TRBV28 . TRBD2 CASTVGGSNEQFF TGTGCCAGCACCGTCGGGGGGAGCAATGAGCAGTTCTTC
TRBJ2-7 TRBV19 . TRBD2 CASSGIGGEGDEQYF TGTGCCAGTAGTGGAATCGGGGGGGAAGGCGACGAGCAGTACTTC
TRBJ2-6 TRBV5-1 . . CASSLLETGANVLTF TGCGCCAGCAGCTTGCTGGAGACTGGGGCCAACGTCCTGACTTTC
TRBJ1-1 TRBV9 . . CASSAGQKESEAFF TGTGCCAGCAGTGCTGGACAGAAAGAGTCTGAAGCTTTCTTT
TRBJ1-5 TRBV19 . . CASSTPGGWEYQPQHF TGTGCCAGTAGTACCCCCGGAGGGTGGGAGTATCAGCCCCAGCATTTT
TRBJ2-5 TRBV5-1 . . CASSLGSRPGKETQYF TGCGCCAGCAGCTTAGGTTCACGTCCAGGGAAAGAGACCCAGTACTTC
TRBJ1-5 TRBV30 . . CAWTGQIGQPQHF TGTGCCTGGACGGGACAAATAGGTCAGCCCCAGCATTTT
TRBJ1-1 TRBV4-3 . TRBD1 CASSQDSRGREAFF TGCGCCAGCAGCCAAGACTCTAGGGGGCGTGAAGCTTTCTTT
TRBJ2-1 TRBV30 . . CAWSRGLNDNEQFF TGTGCCTGGAGCCGAGGACTAAATGATAATGAGCAGTTCTTC
TRBJ2-5 TRBV5-6 . TRBD1 CASSLGPGTGGETQYF TGTGCCAGCAGCTTGGGACCCGGGACAGGGGGGGAGACCCAGTACTTC
TRBJ1-3 TRBV5-5 . . CASSLSTGSSGNTIYF TGTGCCAGCAGCTTGTCCACAGGCAGCTCTGGAAACACCATATATTTT
TRBJ1-6 TRBV28 few TRBD1 CASSLGIRTGYNSPLHF TGTGCCAGCAGTTTAGGCATTAGGACAGGCTATAATTCACCCCTCCACTTT
TRBJ2-1 TRBV7-9 . TRBD2 CASSIPRGGGRADNEQFF TGTGCCAGCAGCATCCCCCGAGGTGGCGGGAGGGCCGACAATGAGCAGTTCTTC
TRBJ2-1 TRBV19 . . CASSMMSSSNEQFF TGTGCCAGTAGTATGATGAGTAGCAGTAATGAGCAGTTCTTC
TRBJ2-7 TRBV18 . . CASSPRENEQYF TGTGCCAGCTCACCACGGGAGAACGAGCAGTACTTC
TRBJ2-7 TRBV4-2 . . CASSQDKRYEQYF TGTGCCAGCAGCCAAGACAAGAGATACGAGCAGTACTTC
TRBJ2-1 TRBV5-1 . TRBD2 CASSPPTSGGADEQFF TGCGCCAGCAGCCCCCCGACTAGCGGGGGGGCCGATGAGCAGTTCTTC
TRBJ2-7 TRBV5-4 . . CASSLGGVLPYEQYF TGTGCCAGCAGCTTGGGGGGAGTTTTACCCTACGAGCAGTACTTC
TRBJ1-2 TRBV10-3 . . CAISEGSTYGYTF TGTGCCATCAGTGAGGGCAGTACCTATGGCTACACCTTC
TRBJ1-5 TRBV19 . . CASSSRAGGLINQPQHF TGTGCCAGTAGTAGCCGGGCGGGGGGTCTGATCAATCAGCCCCAGCATTTT
TRBJ2-7 TRBV12-3/TRBV12-4 . . CASSFQGRKVYF TGTGCCAGCAGTTTTCAGGGTCGTAAGGTGTACTTC
TRBJ2-1 TRBV27 . TRBD2 CASRSGTYNEQFF TGTGCCAGCCGGAGCGGGACCTACAATGAGCAGTTCTTC
TRBJ1-3 TRBV28 . . CASRTTGPGSGPSGNTIYF TGTGCCAGCAGGACCACCGGTCCGGGAAGCGGCCCCTCTGGAAACACCATATATTTT
TRBJ2-7 TRBV6-5 once . CATHKSGNYEQYF TGTGCCACGCATAAATCGGGAAACTACGAGCAGTACTTC
TRBJ1-1 TRBV7-2 . . CASSFTGSTEAFF TGTGCCAGCAGCTTTACAGGGAGCACTGAAGCTTTCTTT
TRBJ2-5 TRBV6-5 . . CASRDTDTRGETQYF TGTGCCAGCAGAGACACGGACACCCGAGGAGAGACCCAGTACTTC
TRBJ2-7 TRBV29-1 . . CSVARRGEQYF TGCAGCGTTGCTAGGAGGGGCGAGCAGTACTTC
TRBJ2-4 TRBV6-8 . TRBD2 CASSYSPGLRSNIQYF TGTGCCAGCAGTTACTCCCCGGGACTAAGATCAAACATTCAGTACTTC
TRBJ2-6 TRBV11-2 . . CASSSQGSSGANVLTF TGTGCCAGCAGCTCACAGGGAAGCTCTGGGGCCAACGTCCTGACTTTC
TRBJ2-5 TRBV7-6 . . CASSPNAGRYQETQYF TGTGCCAGCAGCCCAAATGCGGGACGGTACCAAGAGACCCAGTACTTC
TRBJ2-1 TRBV28 once . CASSSSASNEQFF TGTGCCAGCAGTTCGTCTGCTAGCAACGAGCAGTTCTTC
TRBJ2-1 TRBV6-6 . TRBD2 CASSYPGLVGNEQFF TGTGCCAGCAGTTACCCCGGACTAGTTGGGAATGAGCAGTTCTTC
TRBJ2-7 TRBV5-1 . . CASSFELVSYEQYF TGCGCCAGCAGCTTTGAACTCGTTTCCTACGAGCAGTACTTC
TRBJ2-5 TRBV7-3 . TRBD1 CASSLMRTGQETQYF TGTGCCAGCAGCTTAATGCGGACAGGCCAAGAGACCCAGTACTTC